This is a list of T cell receptor beta chains from one sample in a study of cytomegalovirus exposure and HLA in healthy donors. Some clones are missing from TCRdb's copy, which holds only in-frame ones; the method was immunoSEQ multiplex PCR. The table lists about 300,000 clones, about nine tenths of them singletons. Sequenced: PBMCs. Every receptor here comes from a man between 35 and 55 years old in good health and CMV-seropositive. CDR3s leave out the opening cysteine and the closing phenylalanine or tryptophan. The D gene is left open where the match is weak.

v_call cdr3_length d_call cdr3_aa
TRBV9 12 NA ASSVVGGNNEQF
TRBV6-5 12 NA ASRDGLVNTEAF
TRBV25-1 15 TRBD2 ASSEKSSGKITGELF
TRBV5-6 11 TRBD1 ASSLDRGQPQH
TRBV28 13 NA ASSSPSLRGNTIY
TRBV7-9 16 TRBD2 ASSFPGAGGRRTDTQY
TRBV11-1 15 TRBD2 ASSRLATSGSTDTQY
TRBV7-3 10 NA ASRSGLEKLF
TRBV7-9 9 NA AVGDIETQY
TRBV6-5 13 NA ASSYRSSNNEKLF
TRBV5-5 12 TRBD1 ASSHLRGRTEAF
TRBV5-4 10 NA ASSLRGGGYT
TRBV7-9 13 NA ASSLLLAGTDTQY
TRBV6-6 12 TRBD1 ASSFPDRVDGYT
TRBV7-9 13 TRBD2 ASSFTSGRTYEQY
TRBV6-5 11 TRBD1 ASRLTGTYEQY
TRBV20-1 9 NA SARTVTEAF
TRBV6-1 13 NA ASRWAGVGTGELF
TRBV4-1 13 NA ASSQDIRGNTEAF
TRBV28 12 NA ASSLAGNTDTQY
TRBV9 12 NA ASSATANTGELF
TRBV4-3 13 NA ASSQDVGENTEAF
TRBV18 12 TRBD1 ASSQDRVFDEAF
TRBV5-1 12 TRBD1 ASSQTGPYNEQF
TRBV21-1 13 NA ASSKLGGYTDTQY
TRBV4-3 14 NA ASSQDNTGARNEQF
TRBV21-1 14 NA ASSLLQGFSGNTIY
TRBV4-2 15 NA ASSQDVGRRGNTEAF
TRBV11-2 12 TRBD2 ASSTGLAGETQY
TRBV9 13 TRBD2 ASSPHLAGVREQF
TRBV2 13 TRBD1 ASSEGTGTNSPLH
TRBV11-2 13 TRBD2 ASSDSASGYNEQF
TRBV2 12 NA ATCPQGLNQPQH
TRBV6-5 10 NA ASSEQGYGYT
TRBV7-6 14 NA ASSPATAGAFYEQY
TRBV19 14 TRBD1 ASSIDPGQGANEQF
TRBV9 18 TRBD2 ASSNRPGLAGERGANVLT
TRBV10-1 14 TRBD1 ASSPGTAKMNTEAF
TRBV7-9 13 NA ASSLVGRSGEKLF
TRBV7-8 11 NA ASSLEMGSGYT
TRBV5-6 14 NA ASSLGVGGSYNEQF
TRBV11-2 14 TRBD1 ASSFKTGVVEETQY
TRBV19 14 TRBD1 ASTPGQGSRNTEAF
TRBV9 12 NA ASSVGGQIEKLF
TRBV7-8 11 NA ASSLGQQETQY